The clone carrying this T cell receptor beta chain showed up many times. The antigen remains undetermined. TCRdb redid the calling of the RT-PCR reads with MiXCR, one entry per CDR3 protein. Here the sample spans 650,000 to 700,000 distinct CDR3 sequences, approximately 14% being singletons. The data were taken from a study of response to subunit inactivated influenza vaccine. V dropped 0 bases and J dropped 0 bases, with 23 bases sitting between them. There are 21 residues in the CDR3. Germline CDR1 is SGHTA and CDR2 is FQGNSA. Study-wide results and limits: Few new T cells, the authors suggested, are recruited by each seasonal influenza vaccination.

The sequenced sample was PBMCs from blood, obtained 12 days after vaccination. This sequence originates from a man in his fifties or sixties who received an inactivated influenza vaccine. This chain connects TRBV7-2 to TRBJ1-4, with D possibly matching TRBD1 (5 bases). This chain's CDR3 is CASSLALVGMGLIATNEKLFF. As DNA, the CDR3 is TGTGCCAGCAGCTTAGCGCTCGTGGGGATGGGACTGATTGCAACTAATGAAAAACTGTTTTTT.